This TCR beta chain was sequenced for a study of vaccination and CD4 T cells after COVID-19. Study context: The authors used overlapping spike peptides from SARS-CoV-2, HCoV-NL63, HCoV-OC43 and HCoV-229E to stimulate cells. Study observations and caveats: In convalescent patients, 304 of 307 vaccine-specific clones were mono-reactive for SARS-CoV-2 spike.

The J segment lost 5 bases and the V segment lost 0 bases, leaving 9 bases of the junction unmatched. Germline CDR1 reads MNHEY; CDR2 reads SVGAGI. The CDR3 is 17 amino acids. Comments on this clonotype: As yet, its antigen is unknown.

Treatment defined: approximately nine-day PBMC culture with coronavirus spike peptide pools or control peptides (ViraFEST assay). Before the COVID-19 pandemic (2011-2018), CD4+ T cells were obtained from the unexposed donor. Antigen-specific T cell expansion with peptide pools preceded TCR sequencing in the ViraFEST approach. The Oncomine TCR Beta short-read assay sequenced DNA from cultured CD4+ T cells. CD4+ T cells were cultured, and genomic DNA was extracted from them. TCRdb reprocessed the PCR reads with MiXCR, giving one entry per CDR3 protein. Found here are about 12,000 distinct CDR3 sequences, 35% to 40% of them singletons; the top ten hold approximately 16%.

The J gene is TRBJ2-1, the V gene TRBV6-5, with 8 bases that match TRBD2. The receptor was isolated from a human donor in good health. The sample consisted of CD4+ T cells from blood, cultured in vitro. The CDR3 DNA reads TGTGCCAGCAGTTACTCGAATTTGGCGGGGGGCAACAATGAGCAGTTCTTC. Translation: CASSYSNLAGGNNEQFF.